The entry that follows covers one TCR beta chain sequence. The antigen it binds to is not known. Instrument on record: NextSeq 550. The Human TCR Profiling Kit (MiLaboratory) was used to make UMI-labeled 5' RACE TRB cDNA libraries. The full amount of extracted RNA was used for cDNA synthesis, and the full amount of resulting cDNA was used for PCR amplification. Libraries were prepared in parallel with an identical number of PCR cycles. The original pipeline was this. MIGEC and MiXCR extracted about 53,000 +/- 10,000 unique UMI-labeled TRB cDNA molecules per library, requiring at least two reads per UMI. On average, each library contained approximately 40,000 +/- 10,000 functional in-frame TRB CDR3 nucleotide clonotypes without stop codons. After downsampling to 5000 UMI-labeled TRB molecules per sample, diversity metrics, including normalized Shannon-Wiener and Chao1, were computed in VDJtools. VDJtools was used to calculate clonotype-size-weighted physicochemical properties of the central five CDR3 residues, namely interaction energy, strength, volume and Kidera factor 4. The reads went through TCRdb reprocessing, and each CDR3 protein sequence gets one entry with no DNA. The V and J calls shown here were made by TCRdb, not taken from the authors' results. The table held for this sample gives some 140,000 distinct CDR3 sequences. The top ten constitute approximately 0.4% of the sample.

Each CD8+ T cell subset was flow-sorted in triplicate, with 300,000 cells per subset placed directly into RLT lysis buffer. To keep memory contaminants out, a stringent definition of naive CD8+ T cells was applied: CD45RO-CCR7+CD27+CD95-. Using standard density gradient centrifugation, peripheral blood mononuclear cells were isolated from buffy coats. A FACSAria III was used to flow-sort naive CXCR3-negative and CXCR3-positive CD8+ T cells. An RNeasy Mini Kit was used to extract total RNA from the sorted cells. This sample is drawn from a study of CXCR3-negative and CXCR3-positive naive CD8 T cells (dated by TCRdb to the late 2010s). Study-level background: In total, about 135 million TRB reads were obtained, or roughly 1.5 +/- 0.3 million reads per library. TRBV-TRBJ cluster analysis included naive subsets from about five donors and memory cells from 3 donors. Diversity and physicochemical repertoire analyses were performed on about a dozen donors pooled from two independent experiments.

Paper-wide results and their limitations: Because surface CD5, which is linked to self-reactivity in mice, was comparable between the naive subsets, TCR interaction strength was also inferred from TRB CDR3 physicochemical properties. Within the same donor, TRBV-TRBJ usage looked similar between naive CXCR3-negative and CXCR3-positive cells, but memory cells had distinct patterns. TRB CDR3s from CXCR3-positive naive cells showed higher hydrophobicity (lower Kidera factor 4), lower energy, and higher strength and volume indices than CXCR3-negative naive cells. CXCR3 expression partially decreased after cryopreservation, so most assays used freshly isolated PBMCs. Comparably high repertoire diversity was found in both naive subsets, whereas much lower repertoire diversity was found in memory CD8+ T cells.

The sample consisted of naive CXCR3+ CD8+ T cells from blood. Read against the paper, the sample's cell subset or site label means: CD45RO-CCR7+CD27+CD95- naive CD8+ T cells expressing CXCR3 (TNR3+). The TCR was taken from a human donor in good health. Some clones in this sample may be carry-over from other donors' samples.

CDR3 reads: CASSLGQYNFSGANVLTF. The chain uses TRBV5-1 and TRBJ2-6; without DNA, the TCRdb call of TRBD1 cannot be checked. Based on the germline V gene, the CDR1 and CDR2 sequences are SGHRS and YFSETQ. The cysteine opens and the phenylalanine closes a CDR3 of 18 amino acids. The nucleotide record is missing.